These T cell receptor beta chains were read from a single sample in a study of T cell responses to AZD1222 COVID-19 vaccine. Clones were read by immunoSEQ multiplex PCR, and TCRdb kept only the in-frame ones, dropping some. The table records 150,000 to 200,000 clones, 87% of them present only once. The sample in question was peripheral blood, obtained on day 0 of AZD1222 vaccination. These receptors originate from an adult in good health. CDR3s leave out the opening cysteine and the closing phenylalanine or tryptophan.

TRBV28	ASSLSDTDTQY
TRBV7-8	ASSLAPGGPYEQY
TRBV28	AIVTPSTIY
TRBV6-5	ASSDQREVNTEAF
TRBV7-2	ASSLALRRETQY
TRBV7-9	ASSSLEGMNEQY
TRBV7-2	ASSSTGRANTGELF
TRBV28	ASSFRGALGNTIY
TRBV7-6	ASSLVGGRNTGELF
TRBV14	ASSQGGRGNTGELF
TRBV15	ATSRLRDRWGETQY
TRBV2	ASSAQSYEQY
TRBV18	ASSPLSDSYEQY
TRBV27	ASSFFQGEQY
TRBV7-8	ASSSPRLRAFSGNTIY
TRBV7-9	ASSLASGADSNQPQH